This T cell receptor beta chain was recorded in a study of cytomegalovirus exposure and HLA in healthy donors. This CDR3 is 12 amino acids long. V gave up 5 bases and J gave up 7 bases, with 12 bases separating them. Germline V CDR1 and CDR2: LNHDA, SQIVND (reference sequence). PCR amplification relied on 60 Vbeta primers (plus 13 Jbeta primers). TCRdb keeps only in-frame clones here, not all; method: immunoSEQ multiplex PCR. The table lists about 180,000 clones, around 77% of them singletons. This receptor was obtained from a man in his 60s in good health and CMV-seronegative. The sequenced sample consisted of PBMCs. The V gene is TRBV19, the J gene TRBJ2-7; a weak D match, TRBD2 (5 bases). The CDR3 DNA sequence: TGTGCCAGTAGTCAACTAGATCAAGAGCAGTACTTC. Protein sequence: CASSQLDQEQYF.